This T cell receptor (beta chain) originates from a study of T cells in Graves' hyperthyroidism and ophthalmopathy. Findings and caveats of the study: A 13 V-J signature model discriminated ophthalmopathy versus stable hyperthyroidism.

Across 18 months, stable Graves' hyperthyroidism was marked by no progression to ophthalmopathy. Hyperthyroidism in the patients, aged 18 to 65, was newly diagnosed and under 2 months in duration. A patient was excluded if there was uncontrolled infection, other autoimmune disease, pregnancy or lactation. This clonotype has more than one count but fewer than ten. Antigen specificity is unknown. Researchers took RNA transcripts and amplified the TCR beta CDR3 regions from them. HTBI primers were the set used in a first-round RT-PCR of the TCR CDR3. TCRdb re-called the multiplex PCR reads with MiXCR, one entry per CDR3 protein. The sample carries some 440,000 distinct CDR3 sequences, around a sixth recorded once. CDR3 size: 14 residues. The germline V gene has CDR1 SGHVS and CDR2 FQNEAQ. Trimming pared 5 bases from V and 0 bases from J, leaving 10 bases between.

What was sequenced was blood. This rearrangement joins TRBV7-8 to TRBJ1-1; possibly TRBD1 for D (5 bases). The sequence derives from a woman aged 18-29 years with Graves' hyperthyroidism. CDR3: CASSVEGLNTEAFF. CDR3 DNA sequence: TGTGCCAGCAGCGTCGAGGGACTGAACACTGAAGCTTTCTTT.